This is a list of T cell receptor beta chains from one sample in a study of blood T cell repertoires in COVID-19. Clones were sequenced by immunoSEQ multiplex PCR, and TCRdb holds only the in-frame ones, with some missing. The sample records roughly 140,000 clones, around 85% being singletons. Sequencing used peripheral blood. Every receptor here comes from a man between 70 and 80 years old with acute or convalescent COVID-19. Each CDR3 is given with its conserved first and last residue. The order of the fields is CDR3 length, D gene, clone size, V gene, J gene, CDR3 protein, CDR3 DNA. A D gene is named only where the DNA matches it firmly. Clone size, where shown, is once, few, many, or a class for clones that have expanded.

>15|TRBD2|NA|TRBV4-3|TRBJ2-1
CASSQGLAGDNEQFF
TGCGCCAGCAGCCAAGGACTAGCGGGAGACAATGAGCAGTTCTTC
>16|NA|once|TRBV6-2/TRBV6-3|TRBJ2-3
CASSTLKWQITDTQYF
TGTGCCAGCAGCACCCTCAAGTGGCAAATCACAGATACGCAGTATTTT
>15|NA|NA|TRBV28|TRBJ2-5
CASSLTGFLQETQYF
TGTGCCAGCAGTTTAACGGGATTTCTTCAAGAGACCCAGTACTTC
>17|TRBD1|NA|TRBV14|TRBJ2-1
CASSHPTDRGKRNEQFF
TGTGCCAGCAGCCACCCAACAGACAGGGGGAAACGTAATGAGCAGTTCTTC
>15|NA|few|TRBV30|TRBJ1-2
CAWSVPLLRSYGYTF
TGTGCCTGGAGTGTTCCGCTTCTTAGAAGCTATGGCTACACCTTC
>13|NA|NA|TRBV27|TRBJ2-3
CASSLSGEGSQYF
TGTGCCAGCAGTTTATCTGGGGAAGGGAGCCAGTATTTT
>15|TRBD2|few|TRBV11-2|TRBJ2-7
CASSPGTSVPYEQYF
TGTGCCAGCAGCCCCGGGACTAGCGTCCCCTATGAGCAGTACTTC
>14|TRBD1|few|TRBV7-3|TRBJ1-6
CASSLGTGGTPLHF
TGTGCCAGCAGCTTAGGGACAGGGGGTACACCCCTCCACTTT
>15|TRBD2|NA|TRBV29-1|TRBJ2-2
CSVRLAGGPDGELFF
TGCAGCGTCAGACTAGCGGGAGGGCCGGACGGGGAGCTGTTTTTT
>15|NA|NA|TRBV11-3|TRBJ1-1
CASSPTPGAGAEAFF
TGTGCCAGCAGCCCAACCCCCGGGGCAGGGGCTGAAGCTTTCTTT
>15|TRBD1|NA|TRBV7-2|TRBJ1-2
CASSPGQGVSRGYTF
TGTGCCAGCAGCCCGGGACAGGGGGTCTCGAGGGGCTACACCTTC
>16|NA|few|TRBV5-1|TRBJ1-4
CASSPDQGSFNEKLFF
TGCGCCAGCAGCCCTGACCAGGGGTCGTTTAATGAAAAACTGTTTTTT
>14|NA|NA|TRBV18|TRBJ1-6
CASSPGQDNSPLHF
TGTGCCAGCTCACCGGGACAAGATAATTCACCCCTCCACTTT
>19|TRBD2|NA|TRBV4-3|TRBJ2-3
CASSQGLGPSGSLIDTQYF
TGCGCCAGCAGCCAAGGATTGGGGCCTAGCGGGAGTCTCATCGATACGCAGTATTTT
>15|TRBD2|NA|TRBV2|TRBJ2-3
CASTGLAGTTDTQYF
TGTGCCAGCACGGGACTAGCGGGGACCACAGATACGCAGTATTTT
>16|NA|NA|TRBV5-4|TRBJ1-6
CASSLVGGSYNSPLHF
TGTGCCAGCAGCTTGGTGGGGGGCTCCTATAATTCACCCCTCCACTTT
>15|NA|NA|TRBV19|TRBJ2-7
CASSIEPGLNYEQYF
TGTGCCAGTAGTATAGAACCGGGACTGAACTACGAGCAGTACTTC
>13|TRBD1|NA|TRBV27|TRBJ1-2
CASRQGANYGYTF
TGTGCCAGCAGACAGGGGGCTAACTATGGCTACACCTTC
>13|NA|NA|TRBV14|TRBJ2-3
CASSYDRRSTQYF
TGTGCCAGCAGCTACGACAGGAGGAGTACGCAGTATTTT
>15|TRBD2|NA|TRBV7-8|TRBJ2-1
CASSSISGVYNEQFF
TGTGCCAGCAGCTCAATCAGCGGGGTCTACAATGAGCAGTTCTTC
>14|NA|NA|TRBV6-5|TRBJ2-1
CAAPGGTTLTKQFF
TGTGCCGCACCTGGAGGAACTACACTCACTAAGCAGTTCTTC
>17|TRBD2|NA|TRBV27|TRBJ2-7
CASSLRTSGFGYYEQYF
TGTGCCAGCAGTTTAAGGACTAGCGGGTTTGGATACTACGAGCAGTACTTC
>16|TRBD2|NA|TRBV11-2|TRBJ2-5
CASSFGLAGGQETQYF
TGTGCCAGCAGCTTCGGACTAGCGGGAGGACAAGAGACCCAGTACTTC
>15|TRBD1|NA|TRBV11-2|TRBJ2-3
CASSPGQGAADTQYF
TGTGCCAGCAGTCCTGGACAGGGAGCCGCAGATACGCAGTATTTT
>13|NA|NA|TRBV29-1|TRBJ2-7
CSVGRTDDYEQYF
TGCAGCGTGGGAAGGACAGACGACTACGAGCAGTACTTC
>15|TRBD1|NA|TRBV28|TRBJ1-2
CASSSWTGGKYGYTF
TGTGCCAGCAGTTCCTGGACAGGGGGAAAGTATGGCTACACCTTC
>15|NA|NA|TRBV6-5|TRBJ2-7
CASSYSAGSSYEQYF
TGTGCCAGCAGTTACTCGGCGGGAAGCTCCTACGAGCAGTACTTC
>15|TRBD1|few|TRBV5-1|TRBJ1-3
CASSWGQAAGNTIYF
TGCGCCAGCAGCTGGGGACAGGCTGCTGGAAACACCATATATTTT
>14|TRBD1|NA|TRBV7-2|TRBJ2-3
CASRGTGGADTQYF
TGTGCCAGCCGCGGGACAGGGGGCGCAGATACGCAGTATTTT
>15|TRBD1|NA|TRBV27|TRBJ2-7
CASSPRQGSTYEQYF
TGTGCCAGCAGTCCAAGACAGGGAAGCACCTACGAGCAGTACTTC
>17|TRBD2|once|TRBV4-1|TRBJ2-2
CASSLRLAGSVTGELFF
TGCGCCAGCAGCCTCCGACTAGCGGGATCAGTCACCGGGGAGCTGTTTTTT
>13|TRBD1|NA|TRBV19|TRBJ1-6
CASRDRGNSPLHF
TGTGCCAGCCGGGACAGGGGTAATTCACCCCTCCACTTT
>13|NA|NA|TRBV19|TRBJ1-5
CASSISGNQPQHF
TGTGCCAGTAGTATCTCCGGGAATCAGCCCCAGCATTTT
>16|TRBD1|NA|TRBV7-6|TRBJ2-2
CASRLGQGSNTGELFF
TGTGCCAGCAGGCTTGGACAGGGTTCGAACACCGGGGAGCTGTTTTTT
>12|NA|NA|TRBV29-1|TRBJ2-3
CSVVSSTDTQYF
TGCAGCGTTGTGTCTAGCACAGATACGCAGTATTTT
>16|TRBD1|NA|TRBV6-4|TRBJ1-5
CASSEPSGQTYQPQHF
TGTGCCAGCAGTGAGCCCTCGGGACAGACTTATCAGCCCCAGCATTTT
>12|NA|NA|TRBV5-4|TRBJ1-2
CASSQRLDGYTF
TGTGCCAGCAGCCAAAGATTAGATGGCTACACCTTC
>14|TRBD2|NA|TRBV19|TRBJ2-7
CASSLGGANYEQYF
TGTGCCAGTAGCCTGGGAGGGGCCAACTACGAGCAGTACTTC
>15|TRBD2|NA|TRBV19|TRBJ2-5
CASSPYSGNQETQYF
TGTGCCAGTAGCCCTTATAGCGGGAACCAAGAGACCCAGTACTTC
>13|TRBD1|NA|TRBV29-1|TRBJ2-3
CSGDRGGTDTQYF
TGCAGCGGGGACAGGGGAGGGACAGATACGCAGTATTTT
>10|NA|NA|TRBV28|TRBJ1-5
CASSDQPQHF
TGTGCCAGCAGCGATCAGCCCCAGCATTTT
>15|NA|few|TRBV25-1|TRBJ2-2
CASSDGAGNTGELFF
TGTGCCAGCAGTGATGGGGCAGGCAACACCGGGGAGCTGTTTTTT
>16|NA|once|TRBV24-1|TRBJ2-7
CATSDLAPGSDYEQYF
TGTGCCACCAGTGATTTAGCCCCCGGGAGCGACTACGAGCAGTACTTC
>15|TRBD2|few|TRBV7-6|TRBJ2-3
CASSLRTSDTDTQYF
TGTGCCAGCAGCCTGAGGACTAGCGACACAGATACGCAGTATTTT
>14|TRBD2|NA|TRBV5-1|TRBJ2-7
CASSLAGGSYEQYF
TGCGCCAGCAGCTTGGCGGGGGGATCTTACGAGCAGTACTTC
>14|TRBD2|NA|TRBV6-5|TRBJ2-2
CASRLQGLYGELFF
TGTGCCAGCAGGCTGCAGGGACTATACGGGGAGCTGTTTTTT
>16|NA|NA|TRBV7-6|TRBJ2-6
CASSLRAGAGANVLTF
TGTGCCAGCAGCTTACGAGCAGGGGCTGGGGCCAACGTCCTGACTTTC
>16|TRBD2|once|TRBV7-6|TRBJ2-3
CASSLSLAGGGDTQYF
TGTGCCAGCAGCTTATCCCTAGCGGGAGGTGGAGATACGCAGTATTTT
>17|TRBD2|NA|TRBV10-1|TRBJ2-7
CASKKGLAGEIGDEQYF
TGCGCCAGCAAGAAGGGACTAGCGGGAGAGATCGGCGACGAGCAGTACTTC
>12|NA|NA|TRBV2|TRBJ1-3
CASSEAPSAIYF
TGTGCCAGCAGTGAAGCCCCCTCGGCCATATATTTT
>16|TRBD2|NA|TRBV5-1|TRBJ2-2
CASSLGLAGGSGELFF
TGCGCCAGCAGCTTGGGACTAGCGGGAGGGTCCGGGGAGCTGTTTTTT
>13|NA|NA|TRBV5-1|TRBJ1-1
CASSLVLDTEAFF
TGCGCCAGCAGCTTGGTTCTTGACACTGAAGCTTTCTTT
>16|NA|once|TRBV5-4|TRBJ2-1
CASSLLGAVSYNEQFF
TGTGCCAGCAGTTTGTTAGGGGCAGTCTCCTACAATGAGCAGTTCTTC